These T cell receptor beta chains were read from a single sample in a study of T cell responses to AZD1222 COVID-19 vaccine. Sequencing used immunoSEQ multiplex PCR; TCRdb keeps in-frame clones, though not all of them. The data show 90,000 or so clones, with approximately 88% seen just once and 15% to 20% held by the top ten. This material consisted of peripheral blood, taken on day 0 of AZD1222 vaccination. The receptors stem from an adult in good health. Both conserved end residues are trimmed from each CDR3.

>TRBV5-1|TRBJ2-5
ASSLQGTGQETQY
>TRBV7-8|TRBJ2-2
ASSFSSTSGANTGELF
>TRBV5-6|TRBJ1-2
ASSLSRGIYYGYT
>TRBV28|TRBJ2-7
ASTGQKEAREQY
>TRBV5-6|TRBJ2-1
ASSLGGGLNEQF
>TRBV19|TRBJ2-1
ASIGSPSGRAHNEQF
>TRBV6-5|TRBJ1-1
ASSYAEGGTEAF
>TRBV25-1|TRBJ1-2
ASSREGANYGYT
>TRBV7-8|TRBJ1-5
ASSLVTPNQPQH
>TRBV5-4|TRBJ1-4
ASSPRSGALGEKLF
>TRBV6-5|TRBJ1-3
ASPETSGNTIY
>TRBV5-1|TRBJ1-2
ASSANTGGGKGYT
>TRBV9|TRBJ1-1
ASSVGGVNTEAF
>TRBV6-6|TRBJ2-3
ASSRTFSSGSTDTQY
>TRBV6-5|TRBJ1-4
ASSQPTNEKLF
>TRBV7-8|TRBJ1-2
ASSLSRGRDYGYT
>TRBV2|TRBJ1-2
ASSIANYGYT
>TRBV19|TRBJ1-6
ASRGSSYNSPLH
>TRBV7-9|TRBJ2-5
ASSRTSGRARQETQY
>TRBV5-4|TRBJ2-1
ASSPGTSGNKIGNEQF
>TRBV6-6|TRBJ2-5
ATTGETQY
>TRBV5-1|TRBJ1-4
ASSLDGGRVEKLF
>TRBV29-1|TRBJ1-3
SAGSSGNTIY
>TRBV11-2|TRBJ2-1
ASSLDAVGREFTNEQF
>TRBV24-1|TRBJ1-2
ATSERDRGRQYT
>TRBV5-6|TRBJ2-2
ASSWSGQENTGELF
>TRBV7-8|TRBJ2-3
ASSSRGGLGDTQY
>TRBV28|TRBJ2-2
ASSLPHRDTGELF
>TRBV5-1|TRBJ2-7
ASSLAGSGTGEFKQY
>TRBV7-6|TRBJ2-6
ASSLVGSGANVLT
>TRBV25-1|TRBJ1-5
ATGGSGAQPQH
>TRBV7-2|TRBJ1-2
ASSLDRGPYGYT
>TRBV12-5|TRBJ1-1
ASGLVLTGNTEAF
>TRBV19|TRBJ2-7
ASSAGGFLAGGPSQIGPYEQY
>TRBV11-2|TRBJ2-7
ASSFEQRESYEQY
>TRBV27|TRBJ2-5
ASGGQETQY
>TRBV13|TRBJ2-5
ASSPGASSTRQETQY
>TRBV14|TRBJ1-2
ASSRDRGTGGYT